This T cell receptor beta chain was captured by sequencing in a study of a mutant IDH1 vaccine in newly diagnosed glioma. Study at large: Commencement of vaccination occurred 4-6 weeks following radiotherapy alone, or concurrently with temozolomide cycles. It was radiotherapy, temozolomide, or both that patients received previously, with most receiving both.

Time point given: week 11, during vaccination. A single vaccine dose contained 300 ug of mutant IDH1 20-mer peptide, and topical imiquimod was used with it. V was trimmed by 1 base and J by 6 bases, leaving 8 bases between them. The CDR3 is 13 residues long. Germline V gene sequence: CDR1 SGHNT, CDR2 YYREEE (reference sequence). Study observations and caveats: There were vaccine-induced immune responses in roughly 95% of the patients.

Comments on this clone: Its antigen is not known.

Generated by immunoSEQ multiplex PCR, the TCRdb table keeps only in-frame clones and is missing some. The sample consists of 100,000 to 150,000 clones, about 80% of them appearing once. The chain carries TRBV5-4 and TRBJ2-1; D unresolved. The sample here was PBMCs, taken from a glioma patient whose treatment included an IDH1 peptide vaccine. The receptor was isolated from a man aged 40-55 years with glioma. CDR3 nucleotides: TGTGCCAGCAGCTTGTTGCGGCTCAATGAGCAGTTCTTC. It encodes CASSLLRLNEQFF.